This TCR beta chain came from a study of blood T cell repertoires in COVID-19. Study at large: T cells, B-cell-depleted T cells, or PBMCs provided the cDNA or gDNA that served as material.

Germline loops: CDR1 SGHVS, CDR2 FQNEAQ. The CDR3 has 15 residues. V was pared by 0 bases and J by 4 bases, with 11 bases between. Seattle's enrolled individuals joined amid active infection and were then monitored longitudinally. Generated by immunoSEQ multiplex PCR, the TCRdb table keeps only in-frame clones and is missing some. This sample has roughly 500,000 clones, with approximately 92% found just once. The clonotype was recovered from a man between 18 and 29 years old with COVID-19, enrolled during active disease. What was sequenced was peripheral blood. The genes are TRBV7-8 and TRBJ2-3, with D unresolved. DNA of the CDR3: TGTGCCAGCAGCTTAGCTGTCCCCTCCGCAGATACGCAGTATTTT. Its protein is CASSLAVPSADTQYF.